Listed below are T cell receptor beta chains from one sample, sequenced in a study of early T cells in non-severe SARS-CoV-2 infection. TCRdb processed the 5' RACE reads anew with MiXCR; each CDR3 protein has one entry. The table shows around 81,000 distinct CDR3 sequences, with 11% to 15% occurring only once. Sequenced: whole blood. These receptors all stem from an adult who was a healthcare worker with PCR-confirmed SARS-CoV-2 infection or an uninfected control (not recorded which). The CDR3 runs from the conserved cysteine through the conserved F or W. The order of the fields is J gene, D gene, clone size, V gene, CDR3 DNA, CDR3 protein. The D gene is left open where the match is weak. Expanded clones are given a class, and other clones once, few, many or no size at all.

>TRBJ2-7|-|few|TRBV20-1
TGCAGTGTTCCTAGCCACCGAGGATACGAGCAGTACTTC
CSVPSHRGYEQYF
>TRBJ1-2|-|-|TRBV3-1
TGTGCCAGCAGCCGCGGGCTTCGTGGCTACACCTTC
CASSRGLRGYTF
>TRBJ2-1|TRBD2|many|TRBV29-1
TGCAGCGCCCTTAGCGGGGTAATCTACAATGAGCAGTTCTTC
CSALSGVIYNEQFF
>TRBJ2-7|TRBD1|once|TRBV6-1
TGTGCCAGCAGCCTTTGGACAGGGTCCTACGAGCAGTACTTC
CASSLWTGSYEQYF
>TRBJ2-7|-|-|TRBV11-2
TGTGCCAGCAGCTCCTCAGGAGGTGTGCAGTACTTC
CASSSSGGVQYF
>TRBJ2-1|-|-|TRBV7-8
TGTGCCAGCAGCTTAATGGTGGGTGATGAGCAGTTCTTC
CASSLMVGDEQFF
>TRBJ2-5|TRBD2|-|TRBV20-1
TGCAGTGCTAGATCCAGCGGGGACCTGGAGACCCAGTACTTC
CSARSSGDLETQYF
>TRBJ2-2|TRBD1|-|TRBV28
TGTGCCAGCACAGGGGGATCGAACACCGGGGAGCTGTTTTTT
CASTGGSNTGELFF
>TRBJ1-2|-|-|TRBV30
TGTGCCTGGAAAAGAATGGGGGTCGAGGTTGATGGCTACACCTTC
CAWKRMGVEVDGYTF
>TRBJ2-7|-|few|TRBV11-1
TGTGCCAGCAGAGGGGACCTTCTAAACGAGCAGTACTTC
CASRGDLLNEQYF
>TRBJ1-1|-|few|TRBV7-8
TGTGCCAGCAGCTTGCACAGGGTGAACACTGAAGCTTTCTTT
CASSLHRVNTEAFF
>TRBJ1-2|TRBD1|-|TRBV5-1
TGCGCCAGCAGCTTACAGACAGGGGAAGGCTACACCTTC
CASSLQTGEGYTF
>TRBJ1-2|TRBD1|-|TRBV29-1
TGCAGCGTTGGGACAGGGGGCGACTATGGCTACACCTTC
CSVGTGGDYGYTF
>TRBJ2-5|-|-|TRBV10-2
TGCGCCAGCAGTGAAGCCGGACCACAAGAGACCCAGTACTTC
CASSEAGPQETQYF
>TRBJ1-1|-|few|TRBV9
TGTGCCAGCAGCGTAGAGGGGGGCACTGAAGCTTTCTTT
CASSVEGGTEAFF
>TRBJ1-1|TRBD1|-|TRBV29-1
TGCAGCGTGACAGGGACGTGGACTTTCTTT
CSVTGTWTFF
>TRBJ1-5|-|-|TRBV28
TGTGCCAGCCATAACGCAGGGATAGGAAATCAGCCCCAGCATTTT
CASHNAGIGNQPQHF
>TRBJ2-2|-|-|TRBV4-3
TGCGCCAGCAGCCAAATGAGTACAACCGGGGAGCTGTTTTTT
CASSQMSTTGELFF
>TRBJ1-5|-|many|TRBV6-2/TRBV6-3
TGTGCCAGCAGGGCACTGGTTGACTATCCACGCAATCAGCCCCAGCATTTT
CASRALVDYPRNQPQHF
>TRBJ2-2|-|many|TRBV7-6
TGTGCCAGCAGCTTGGCCCGGGGCCCTCCCTCCACCGGGGAGCTGTTTTTT
CASSLARGPPSTGELFF
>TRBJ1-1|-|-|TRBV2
TGTGCCACGGGGGACCTGAGTGTAACTGAAGCTTTCTTT
CATGDLSVTEAFF
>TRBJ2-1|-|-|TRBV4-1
TGCGCCAGCAGCCTCGCGGGGGCCGATGAGCAGTTCTTC
CASSLAGADEQFF
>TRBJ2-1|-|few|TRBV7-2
TGTGCCAGCAGTCAAAAGTGGACGGATTACAATGAGCAGTTCTTC
CASSQKWTDYNEQFF
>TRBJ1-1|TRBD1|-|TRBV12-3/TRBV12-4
TGTGCCAGCAGTTTATCGGCAGGGGGGAACACTGAAGCTTTCTTT
CASSLSAGGNTEAFF
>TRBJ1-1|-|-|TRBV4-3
TGCGCCAGCAGCCAAGAACACATGCAACCGGCTTTCTTT
CASSQEHMQPAFF
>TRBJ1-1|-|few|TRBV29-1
TGCAGCGTTACCGGGTACCCTGAAGCTTTCTTT
CSVTGYPEAFF
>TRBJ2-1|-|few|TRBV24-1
TGTGCCACCCCGGAGGAAGGTGACAATGAGCAGTTCTTC
CATPEEGDNEQFF
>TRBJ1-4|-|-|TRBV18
TGTGCCAGCTCAAGTTACGAAAAACTGTTTTTT
CASSSYEKLFF
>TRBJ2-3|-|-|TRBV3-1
TGTGCCAGCAGCCAAGGGACTACTCAGGTGGGAGATACGCAGTATTTT
CASSQGTTQVGDTQYF
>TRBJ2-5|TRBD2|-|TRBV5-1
TGCGCCAGCAGCTACTCGACTAGCGGGGGAAAGACCCAGTACTTC
CASSYSTSGGKTQYF
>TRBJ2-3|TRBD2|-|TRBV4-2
TGTGCCAGCAGCCAAGATCTTGTTGGTAGCGGGGGGAGACTGGGTACGCAGTATTTT
CASSQDLVGSGGRLGTQYF
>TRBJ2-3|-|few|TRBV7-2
TGTGCCAGCAGCAAACTAGTCGGGGATACGCAGTATTTT
CASSKLVGDTQYF
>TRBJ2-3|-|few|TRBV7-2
TGTGCCAGCAGCCCCCCGCATCGGACCACAGATACGCAGTATTTT
CASSPPHRTTDTQYF
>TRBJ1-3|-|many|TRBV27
TGTGCCAGCAGTTCCCAGGGAAGTACGGCCACCATATATTTT
CASSSQGSTATIYF
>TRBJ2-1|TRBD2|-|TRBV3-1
TGTGCCAGCAGCCCGATTCTTAGCGGGGCAGGGTCCTACAATGAGCAGTTCTTC
CASSPILSGAGSYNEQFF
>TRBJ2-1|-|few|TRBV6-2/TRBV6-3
TGTGCCAGCAGTTACTCTGGGCTCATATCCTACAATGAGCAGTTCTTC
CASSYSGLISYNEQFF
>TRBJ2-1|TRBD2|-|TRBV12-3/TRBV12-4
TGTGCCAGCAGTTTCCGTACCGGGACTAGCGGGGGGCGACGGTGGAATGAGCAGTTCTTC
CASSFRTGTSGGRRWNEQFF